This T cell receptor (beta chain) was recovered during a study of blood T cell repertoires in COVID-19. Study information: Sites across the United States, Italy and Spain contributed samples from acute and convalescent COVID-19. T cells, B-cell-depleted T cells, or PBMCs provided the cDNA or gDNA that served as material.

There are 15 residues in the CDR3. Trimming stripped 6 bases from V and 7 bases from J, with 19 bases between. Per germline, CDR1 MDHEN and CDR2 SYDVKM. Original analysis: Amplification with reference gene primers provided the estimates of nucleated cell counts. Method: immunoSEQ multiplex PCR; TCRdb's copy keeps in-frame clones and lacks some. Clone size and the V and J calls come from that table; the DNA yielded D and trimming. Seen here are 81,000 or so clones, approximately 92% observed once, and the top ten hold under 7.5%. The chain recombines TRBV28 with TRBJ1-5; unclear D gene. Sequencing was carried out using peripheral blood. The clonotype originates from a woman aged 60-75 years with active COVID-19. DNA for the CDR3: TGTGCCAGCAGCCCCCTAGGAGGTGTAGGACAGCCCCAGCATTTT. Its protein is CASSPLGGVGQPQHF. Variable domain in full (rest from reference TRBV28 and TRBJ1-5): DVKVTQSSRYLVKRTGEKVFLECVQDMDHENMFWYRQDPGLGLRLIYFSYDVKMKEKGDIPEGYSVSREKKERFSLILESASTNQTSMYLCASSPLGGVGQPQHFGDGTRLSIL.